The sequence of this T cell receptor beta chain was determined in a study of cytomegalovirus exposure and HLA in healthy donors. Amplification used 60 Vbeta primers and 13 Jbeta primers. Sequenced by immunoSEQ multiplex PCR; TCRdb stores in-frame clones only, minus some. The profile shows about 150,000 clones, about a tenth of them singletons. This CDR3 region has 15 residues. V lost 6 bases and J lost 4; bases outside the gene matches: 7. Germline assignment: CDR1 SNHLY and CDR2 FYNNEI. About this clone itself: Its antigen remains unknown.

Study-wide findings and caveats: 16,951 TCR beta sequences were associated with HLA alleles at 0.05 false discovery rate in a later analysis. Rates of TCR association differed by HLA locus in a later analysis, with DRB1 highest and HLA-C lowest. Productive status was seen about 90% or about 30% of the time for most TCR beta V segments in an earlier analysis. The Asian-associated ancestry cluster reportedly had fewer N-insertions than the approximately 690-donor mean in a later analysis.

Specimen: PBMCs. The receptor was isolated from a male donor in good health and CMV-seronegative. The V and J genes are TRBV2 and TRBJ2-1; 9 bases line up with TRBD2. This CDR3 is CASSFETSGYNEQFF. The CDR3 DNA sequence: TGTGCCAGCAGCTTTGAGACTAGCGGATACAATGAGCAGTTCTTC.